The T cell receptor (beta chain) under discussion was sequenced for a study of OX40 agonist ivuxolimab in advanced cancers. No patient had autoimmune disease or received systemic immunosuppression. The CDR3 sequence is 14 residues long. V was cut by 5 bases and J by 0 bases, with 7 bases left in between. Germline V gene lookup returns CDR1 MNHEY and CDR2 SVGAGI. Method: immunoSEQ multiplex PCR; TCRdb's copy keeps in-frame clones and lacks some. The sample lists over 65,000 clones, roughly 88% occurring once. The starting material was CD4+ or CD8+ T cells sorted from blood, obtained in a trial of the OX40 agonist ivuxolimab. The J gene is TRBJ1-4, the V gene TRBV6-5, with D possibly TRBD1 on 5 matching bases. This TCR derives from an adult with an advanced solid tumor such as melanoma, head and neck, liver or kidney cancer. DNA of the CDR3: TGTGCCAGCAGTGGGACGGCAACTAATGAAAAACTGTTTTTT. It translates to CASSGTATNEKLFF.